The text below deals with one TCR beta chain. TCRdb's copy holds only in-frame clones and misses some; the assay was immunoSEQ multiplex PCR. This table holds tens of thousands of clones, roughly 90% found once. With 4 bases clipped from V and 3 bases from J, the junction kept 8 bases outside the gene matches. CDR1 SEHNR and CDR2 FQNEAQ come from the germline V gene (reference sequence). The CDR3 loop spans 16 amino acids. The data originate from a study of cytomegalovirus exposure and HLA in healthy donors. The sample was PBMCs. This TCR derives from a woman aged 18-29 years in good health and CMV-seronegative. The genes are TRBV7-9 and TRBJ2-4; the match to TRBD1 covers 8 bases. The CDR3 sequence is CASSSQGARGKNIQYF. The CDR3 DNA is TGTGCCAGCAGCTCGCAGGGGGCGCGTGGCAAAAACATTCAGTACTTC.